This TCR beta chain was captured in a study of blood T cell repertoires in COVID-19. Whole-study context: Sites in the United States, Italy and Spain provided acute and convalescent COVID-19 samples. Sample material is recorded as cDNA or gDNA derived from T cells, B-cell-depleted T cells, or PBMCs.

CDR3 length: 12 amino acids. The ends were cut back, 3 bases at V and 2 bases at J, with 8 bases in the middle. Germline CDR1 DFQATT, CDR2 SNEGSKA (reference sequence). Original methodology: Counts of nucleated cells, estimated from reference gene primer amplification, were obtained. Sequencing used immunoSEQ multiplex PCR; TCRdb keeps in-frame clones, though not all of them. Clonal size and the V and J genes are those of that table, whereas D and trimming came from the DNA. Of about 130,000 clones in the sample, around three quarters are singletons; the top ten hold about a tenth. V and J are TRBV20-1 and TRBJ2-7; D is undetermined. This receptor was obtained from a human donor in a cohort sampled during active COVID-19. Sequenced material: peripheral blood. The CDR3 protein is CSASGRAYEQYF. The CDR3 DNA follows: TGCAGTGCTAGTGGACGGGCCTACGAGCAGTACTTC.